This T cell receptor (beta chain) was captured by sequencing in a study of CD8 T cells in ankylosing spondylitis. Looked up from germline, CDR1 is DFQATT and CDR2 is SNEGSKA (reference sequence). V shed 1 base and J shed 4 bases, with 22 bases lying between them. The CDR3 is 17 amino acids. For TCR beta, libraries came from quantitative 5'-RACE with molecular barcodes. TCRdb independently ran MiXCR on the 5' RACE reads; one entry per CDR3 protein. The sample yields approximately 550,000 distinct CDR3 sequences, roughly 13% seen once. Remarks on this clonotype: Its specificity is unknown.

Study results and caveats: Significant enrichment of disease-linked clones was reported in matched ankylosing spondylitis synovial fluid. Disease-linked clones were CD8+ and relatively rare in peripheral blood. Seemingly distinctive of ankylosing spondylitis blood was a TCR beta motif formed by eight highly homologous variants.

This sequence was found in a male donor with ankylosing spondylitis. Sequences were obtained from blood, either unsorted or a sorted T cell fraction (not recorded which). V usage is TRBV20-1 and J usage is TRBJ1-2; D call uncertain. The DNA of the CDR3 is TGCAGTGCTAGAGCCCTGGACCAGACAAGCACGTCCTATGGCTACACCTTC. This encodes CSARALDQTSTSYGYTF.